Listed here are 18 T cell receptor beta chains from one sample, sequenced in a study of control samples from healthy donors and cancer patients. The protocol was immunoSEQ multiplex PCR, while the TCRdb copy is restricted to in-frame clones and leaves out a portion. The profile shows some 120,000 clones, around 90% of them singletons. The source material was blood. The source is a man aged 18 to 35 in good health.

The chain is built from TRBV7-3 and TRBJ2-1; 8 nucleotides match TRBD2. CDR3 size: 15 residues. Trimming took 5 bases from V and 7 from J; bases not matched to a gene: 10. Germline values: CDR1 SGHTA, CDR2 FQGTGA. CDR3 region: CASSLSPLAGNEQFF. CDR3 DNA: TGTGCCAGCAGCCTATCCCCCCTAGCGGGTAATGAGCAGTTCTTC. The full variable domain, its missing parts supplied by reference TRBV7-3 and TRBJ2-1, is GAGVSQTPSNKVTEKGKYVELRCDPISGHTALYWYRQSLGQGPEFLIYFQGTGAADDSGLPNDRFFAVRPEGSVSTLKIQRTERGDSAVYLCASSLSPLAGNEQFFGPGTRLTVL.

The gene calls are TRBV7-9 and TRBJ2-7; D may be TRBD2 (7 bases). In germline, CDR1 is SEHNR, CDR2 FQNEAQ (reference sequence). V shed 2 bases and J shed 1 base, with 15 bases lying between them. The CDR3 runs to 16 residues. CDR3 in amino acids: CASSLNGGPKSYEQYV. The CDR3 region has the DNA TGTGCCAGCAGCTTAAACGGGGGGCCAAAGTCCTACGAGCAGTACGTC.

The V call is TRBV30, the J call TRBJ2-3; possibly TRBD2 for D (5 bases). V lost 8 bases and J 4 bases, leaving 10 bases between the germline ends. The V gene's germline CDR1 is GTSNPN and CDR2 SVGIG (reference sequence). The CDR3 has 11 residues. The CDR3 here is CAGLKADTQYF. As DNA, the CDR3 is TGTGCCGGACTTAAAGCAGATACGCAGTATTTT.

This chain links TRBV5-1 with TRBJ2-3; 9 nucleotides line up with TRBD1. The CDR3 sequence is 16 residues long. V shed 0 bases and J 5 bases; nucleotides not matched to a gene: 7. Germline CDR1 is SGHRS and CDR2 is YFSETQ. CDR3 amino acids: CASSLEGDRAGDTQYF. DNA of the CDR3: TGCGCCAGCAGCTTGGAGGGGGACAGGGCGGGAGATACGCAGTATTTT.

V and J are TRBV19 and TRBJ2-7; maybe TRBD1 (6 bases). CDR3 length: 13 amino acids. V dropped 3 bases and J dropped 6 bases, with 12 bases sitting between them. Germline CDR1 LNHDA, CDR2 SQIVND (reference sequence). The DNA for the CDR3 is TGTGCCAGTAGTATGGAGCCCAGGGGCGAGCAGTACGTC. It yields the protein CASSMEPRGEQYV.

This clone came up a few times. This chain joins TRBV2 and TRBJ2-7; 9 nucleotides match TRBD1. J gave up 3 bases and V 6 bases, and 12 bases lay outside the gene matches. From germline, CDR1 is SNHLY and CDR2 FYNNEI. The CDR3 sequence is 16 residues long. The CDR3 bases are TGTGCCAGCAGAGCCGAGGACAGGGGAGGGGTCTACGAGCAGTACTTC. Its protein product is CASRAEDRGGVYEQYF.

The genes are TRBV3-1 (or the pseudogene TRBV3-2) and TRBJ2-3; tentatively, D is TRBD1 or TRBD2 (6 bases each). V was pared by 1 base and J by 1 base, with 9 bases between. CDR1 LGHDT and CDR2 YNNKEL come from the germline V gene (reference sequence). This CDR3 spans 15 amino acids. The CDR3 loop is CASSQVRGGTDTQYF. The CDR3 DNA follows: TGTGCCAGCAGCCAAGTGAGGGGGGGCACAGATACGCAGTATTTT.

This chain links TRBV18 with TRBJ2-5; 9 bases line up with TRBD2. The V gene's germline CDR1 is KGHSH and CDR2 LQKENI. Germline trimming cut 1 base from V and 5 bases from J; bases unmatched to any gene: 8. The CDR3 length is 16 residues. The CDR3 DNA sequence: TGTGCCAGCTCACCACGGGATAGCGGGAGTGGGGAGACCCAGTACTTC. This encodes CASSPRDSGSGETQYF.

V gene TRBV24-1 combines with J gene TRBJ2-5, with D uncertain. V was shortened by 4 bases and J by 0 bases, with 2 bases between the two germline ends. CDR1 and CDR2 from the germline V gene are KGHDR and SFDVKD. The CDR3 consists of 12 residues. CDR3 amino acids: CATSEYQETQYF. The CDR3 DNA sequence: TGTGCCACCAGTGAATACCAAGAGACCCAGTACTTC.

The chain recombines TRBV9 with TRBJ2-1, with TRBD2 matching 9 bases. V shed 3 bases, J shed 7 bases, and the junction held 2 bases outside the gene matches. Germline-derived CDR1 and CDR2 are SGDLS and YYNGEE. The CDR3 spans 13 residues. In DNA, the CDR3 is TGTGCCAGCAGCGCGGGACTAGCTAATGAGCAGTTCTTC. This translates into CASSAGLANEQFF.

The CDR3 region has the DNA TGTGCCACCAGTGATCCCGGACAGGGGATCCAGCCCCAGCATTTT. It translates to CATSDPGQGIQPQHF. The chain employs TRBV24-1 and TRBJ1-5, with TRBD1 identical over 9 bases. Trimming cost V 3 bases and J 7 bases; bases outside gene matches: 6. CDR3 size: 15 residues. The germline V gene encodes CDR1 KGHDR and CDR2 SFDVKD.

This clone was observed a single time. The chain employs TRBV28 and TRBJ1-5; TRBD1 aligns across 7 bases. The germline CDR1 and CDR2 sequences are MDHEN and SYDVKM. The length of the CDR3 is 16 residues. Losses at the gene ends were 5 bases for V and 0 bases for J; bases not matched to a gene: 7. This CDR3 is CASSGLDRYSNQPQHF. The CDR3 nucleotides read TGTGCCAGCAGTGGACTGGACAGGTATAGCAATCAGCCCCAGCATTTT.

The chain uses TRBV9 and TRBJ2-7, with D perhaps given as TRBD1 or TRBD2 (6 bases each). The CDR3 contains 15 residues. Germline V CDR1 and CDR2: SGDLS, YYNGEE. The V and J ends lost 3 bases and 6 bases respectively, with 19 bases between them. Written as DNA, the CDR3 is TGTGCCAGCAGCGATGGGGGGCGTGGGTTTGGCGAGCAGTACTTC. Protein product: CASSDGGRGFGEQYF. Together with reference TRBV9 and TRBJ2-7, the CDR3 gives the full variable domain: DSGVTQTPKHLITATGQRVTLRCSPRSGDLSVYWYQQSLDQGLQFLIQYYNGEERAKGNILERFSAQQFPDLHSELNLSSLELGDSALYFCASSDGGRGFGEQYFGPGTRLTVT.

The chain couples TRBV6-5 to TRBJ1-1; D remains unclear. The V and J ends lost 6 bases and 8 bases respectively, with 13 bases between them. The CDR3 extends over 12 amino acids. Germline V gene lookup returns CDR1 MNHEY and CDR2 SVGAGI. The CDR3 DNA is TGTGCCAGCAGGCCGACGGAAGGGGAAGCTTTCTTT. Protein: CASRPTEGEAFF.

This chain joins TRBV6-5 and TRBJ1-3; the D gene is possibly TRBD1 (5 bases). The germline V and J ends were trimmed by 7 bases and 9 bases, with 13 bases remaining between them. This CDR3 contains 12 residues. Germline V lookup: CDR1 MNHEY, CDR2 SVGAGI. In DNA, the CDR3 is TGTGCCAGCATGGACAAAGGAGGCACCATATATTTT. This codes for CASMDKGGTIYF.

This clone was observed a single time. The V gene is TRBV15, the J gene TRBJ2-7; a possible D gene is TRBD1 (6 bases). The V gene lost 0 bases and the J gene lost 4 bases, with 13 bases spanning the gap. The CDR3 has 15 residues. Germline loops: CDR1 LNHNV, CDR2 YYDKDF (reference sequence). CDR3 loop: CATSRDARGVYEQYF. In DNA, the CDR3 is TGTGCCACCAGCAGAGATGCCAGGGGCGTGTACGAGCAGTACTTC.

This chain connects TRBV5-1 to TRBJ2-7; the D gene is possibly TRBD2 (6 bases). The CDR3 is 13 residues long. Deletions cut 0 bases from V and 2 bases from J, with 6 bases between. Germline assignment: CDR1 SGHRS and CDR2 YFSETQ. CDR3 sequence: CASSLGRAYEQYF. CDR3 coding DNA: TGCGCCAGCAGCTTGGGGAGGGCCTACGAGCAGTACTTC.

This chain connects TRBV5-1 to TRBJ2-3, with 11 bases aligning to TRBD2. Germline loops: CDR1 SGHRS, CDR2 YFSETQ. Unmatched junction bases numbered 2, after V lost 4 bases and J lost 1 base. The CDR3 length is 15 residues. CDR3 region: CASSILAGGTDTQYF. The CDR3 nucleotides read TGCGCCAGCAGCATACTAGCGGGAGGCACAGATACGCAGTATTTT.